Listed here is a single TCR beta chain. In this sample, this clonotype turned up a few times. Its specific antigen is unknown. No base-level quality is on record; no much larger clone is a single base apart. The data belong to a study of T-cell reconstitution after alpha-beta-depleted transplantation in children (dated by TCRdb to 2015 to 2016). Study-wide context: Using TCR repertoire profiling, the study followed T-cell immune reconstitution in a quantitative way in children after TCRalphabeta/CD19-depleted allogeneic hematopoietic cell transplantation. What the research found in general, with its limitations: Over subsequent months, a decline in hyperexpanded clone frequencies was noted, and after one year, T-cell counts and TCRbeta diversity were mostly ascribed to newly produced T cells. The apparently early recovery of alphabetaT-cell counts about two months after transplant reportedly depended on only several hundred rapidly expanded clones that came from non-depleted graft cells. In some patients, high TCRbeta diversity at day 60 was attributed to recipient T cells and intrathymic progenitors that had survived conditioning.

In light of the paper, this sample's treatment or condition label describes: allogeneic hematopoietic cell transplantation with graft depleted of TCRalphabeta T cells and CD19 B cells. Transplant recipients were children who received TCRalphabeta/CD19-depleted allogeneic hematopoietic cell grafts. Receptor amplification or capture employed PCR. The sequencer listed for this sample is Illumina HiSeq 2500. TCR library preparation used molecular barcoding, with unique molecular identifiers applied to normalize quantification of the TCRbeta repertoire. TCRdb took the public reads, trimmed them with fastp at Q25, ran MiXCR for clone calling and kept in-frame beta chains. Each entry merges the rows of one CDR3 protein and shows their most common DNA and genes. The sample has roughly 220,000 distinct CDR3 sequences on record, under 8.5% of them singletons. The ten largest clones represent less than 40% of the sample.

The receptor's source is a male patient aged 2-15 years who had a stem cell transplant for acute myeloid leukemia, so the T cells may come from the graft donor. This material consisted of PBMCs, mostly from graft donor cells, taken 360 days after TCRalphabeta/CD19-depleted stem cell transplant.

The DNA reads as follows: TGCAGCGTTGGAAACAGGGTGAACACTGAAGCTTTCTTT. It translates as CSVGNRVNTEAFF. The rearranged chain carries TRBV29-1 and TRBJ1-1; D gene: possibly TRBD1, on 6 matching bases. V and J lose 4 bases and 0 bases, and a span of 9 bases separates them. Including cysteine and phenylalanine, the CDR3 has 13 amino acids. Only the CDR3 DNA stays, 39 bases, in frame from base 1. Sequences SQVTM (CDR1) and ANQGSEA (CDR2) are obtained from the germline V gene.